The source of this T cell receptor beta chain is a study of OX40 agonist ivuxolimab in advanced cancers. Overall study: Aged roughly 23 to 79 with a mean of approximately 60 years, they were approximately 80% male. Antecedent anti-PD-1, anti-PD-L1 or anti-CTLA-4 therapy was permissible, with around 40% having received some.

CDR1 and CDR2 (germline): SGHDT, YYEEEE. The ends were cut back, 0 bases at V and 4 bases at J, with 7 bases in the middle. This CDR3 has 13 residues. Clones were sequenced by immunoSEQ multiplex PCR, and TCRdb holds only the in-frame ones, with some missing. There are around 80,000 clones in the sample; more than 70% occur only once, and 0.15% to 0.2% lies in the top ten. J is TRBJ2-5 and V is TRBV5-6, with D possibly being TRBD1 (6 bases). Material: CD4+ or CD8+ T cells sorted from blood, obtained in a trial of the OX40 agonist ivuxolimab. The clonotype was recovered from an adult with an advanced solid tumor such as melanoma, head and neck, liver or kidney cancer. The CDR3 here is CASSLGGRETQYF. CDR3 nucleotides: TGTGCCAGCAGCTTGGGGGGGCGAGAGACCCAGTACTTC.